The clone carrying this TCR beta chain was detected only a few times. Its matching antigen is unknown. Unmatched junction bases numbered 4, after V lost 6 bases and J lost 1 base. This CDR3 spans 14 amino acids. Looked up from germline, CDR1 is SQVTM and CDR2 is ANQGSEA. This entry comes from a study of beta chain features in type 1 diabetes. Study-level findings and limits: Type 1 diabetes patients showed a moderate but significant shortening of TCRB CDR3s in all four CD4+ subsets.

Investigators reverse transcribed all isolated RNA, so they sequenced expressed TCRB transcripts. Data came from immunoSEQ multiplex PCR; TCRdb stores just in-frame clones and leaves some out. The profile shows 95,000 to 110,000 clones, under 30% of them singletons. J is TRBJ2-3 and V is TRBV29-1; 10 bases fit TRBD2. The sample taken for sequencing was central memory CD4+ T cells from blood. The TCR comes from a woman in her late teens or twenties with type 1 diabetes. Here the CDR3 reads CSVISGRGTDTQYF. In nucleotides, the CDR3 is TGCAGCGTGATAAGCGGGAGGGGCACAGATACGCAGTATTTT.